This T cell receptor beta chain was sequenced for a study of response to subunit inactivated influenza vaccine. The study's findings and limits: T cells newly recruited by each seasonal influenza vaccination are few, the authors suggested.

Turning to this clonotype: The target antigen is unknown.

TCRdb ran MiXCR on the RT-PCR reads and lists one entry per CDR3 protein. Of 630,000 or so distinct CDR3 sequences detected, around a sixth appear once; the ten largest clones hold around 10%. This receptor was obtained from a man aged 50-59 years who received an inactivated influenza vaccine. Sequencing used PBMCs from blood, obtained roughly 12 days after vaccination.

The CDR3 nucleotides read TGTGCCAGCAGCTCACTACGGGGGGGACAGGGAAATAGAGGCTATGGCTACACCTTC. Translating it yields CASSSLRGGQGNRGYGYTF. V and J are TRBV11-2 and TRBJ1-2; 9 nucleotides agree with TRBD1. The CDR3 spans 19 residues. The trim removed 4 bases at V and 4 bases at J, leaving 19 bases unmatched. Germline CDR1 and CDR2: SGHAT and FQNNGV.